This T cell receptor (beta chain) was sequenced in a study of blood T cells in healthy people across ages. Peripheral blood samples of 9 to 10 milliliters were drawn from each donor. From germline, CDR1 is SGHVS and CDR2 FNYEAQ. V shed 2 bases and J shed 4 bases, with 20 bases lying between them. The CDR3 runs 17 residues. A second PCR of 7 to 11 cycles used a sample-barcoded 5' primer and a J-beta primer mix. TCRdb re-called the 5' RACE reads through MiXCR, storing one row per CDR3 protein. The table lists about 1 million distinct CDR3 sequences, 25% of them singletons. The same data also contributed to another study, on T cells of mothers and their children. Turning to that study: Five or six children, together with their three healthy Caucasian mothers, made up the donors.

The sample consisted of blood. The chain couples TRBV7-6 to TRBJ1-2; no firm D call. This clonotype was sampled from a girl aged 2 to 10 in good health. CDR3: CASSLLVWIAGTYGYTF. In DNA, the CDR3 is TGTGCCAGCAGCTTACTTGTCTGGATCGCGGGAACCTATGGCTACACCTTC. Full variable domain (rest looked up from reference TRBV7-6 and TRBJ1-2): GAGVSQSPRYKVTKRGQDVALRCDPISGHVSLYWYRQALGQGPEFLTYFNYEAQQDKSGLPNDRFSAERPEGSISTLTIQRTEQRDSAMYRCASSLLVWIAGTYGYTFGSGTRLTVV.